Below, 19 T cell receptor beta chains from the same sample are listed, as sequenced in a study of cytomegalovirus exposure and HLA in healthy donors. The primer mix had 60 Vbeta and 13 Jbeta primers. Clones were read by immunoSEQ multiplex PCR, and TCRdb kept only the in-frame ones, dropping some. The sample includes 150,000 to 180,000 clones, about 85% of them seen just once. The sample taken for sequencing was PBMCs. All receptors come from a man in his thirties or forties in good health and CMV-seropositive.

As to this clone: Other DNA sequences of this sample code for an identical CDR3. The V gene is TRBV6-1, the J gene TRBJ2-7; 9 positions agree with TRBD1. The V and J ends lost 9 bases and 1 base, in that order; junction bases with no gene match: 10. Germline V gene sequence: CDR1 MNHNS, CDR2 SASEGT. The length of the CDR3 is 15 residues. The CDR3 nucleotides read TGTGCCAGTCGGGGACAGGGTACGAATTCCTACGAGCAGTACTTC. The encoded protein is CASRGQGTNSYEQYF.

The chain joins TRBV7-3 to TRBJ2-3, with TRBD2 identical over 8 bases. Looked up from germline, CDR1 is SGHTA and CDR2 is FQGTGA. CDR3 length: 14 residues. The V and J ends lost 5 bases and 2 bases, in that order; junction bases with no gene match: 3. The CDR3 here is CASSDSGITDTQYF. The CDR3 DNA reads as TGTGCCAGCAGCGATAGCGGGATCACAGATACGCAGTATTTT.

The chain has TRBV11-3 and TRBJ2-3, with D maybe TRBD2 (6 bases). CDR1 is SGHNT, CDR2 YENEEA, per germline. The V and J ends lost 1 base and 0 bases respectively, with 11 bases between them. There are 16 residues in the CDR3. The CDR3 nucleotides are TGTGCCAGCAGCTTAGTGGCGGGGACCAGCACAGATACGCAGTATTTT. Its protein is CASSLVAGTSTDTQYF.

The CDR3 here is CASSLGATNEKLFF. CDR3 in DNA: TGCGCCAGCAGCTTGGGAGCAACTAATGAAAAACTGTTTTTT. The chain has TRBV5-1 and TRBJ1-4, with D unresolved. Germline CDR1 reads SGHRS; CDR2 reads YFSETQ. The CDR3 has 14 amino acids. Trimming removed 0 bases from V and 0 bases from J, with 3 bases in between.

J is TRBJ2-7 and V is TRBV18; 8 bases are shared with TRBD2. The CDR3 is 14 residues long. J was trimmed by 0 bases and V by 6 bases; bases with no gene match: 4. The germline CDR1 and CDR2 sequences are KGHSH and LQKENI. CDR3 sequence (DNA): TGTGCCAGCTCCCTAGCGGGCTCCTCCTACGAGCAGTACTTC. It specifies CASSLAGSSYEQYF.

This sequence joins TRBV6-5 and TRBJ1-5, with TRBD1 as a possible D gene (5 bases). The V and J ends lost 5 bases and 2 bases respectively, with 16 bases between them. This CDR3 is 16 amino acids long. Germline V gene lookup returns CDR1 MNHEY and CDR2 SVGAGI. The CDR3, as DNA: TGTGCCAGCAGTAACTGGGGCGAAGGGGGCAATCAGCCCCAGCATTTT. Residues: CASSNWGEGGNQPQHF.

This clone was recorded once. The CDR3 loop is CAWSVQRSTEAFF. CDR3 nucleotides: TGTGCCTGGAGTGTCCAGCGGAGCACTGAAGCTTTCTTT. This rearrangement joins TRBV30 to TRBJ1-1; D is uncertain. V lost 0 bases and J 4 bases, leaving 9 bases between the germline ends. Germline loops: CDR1 GTSNPN, CDR2 SVGIG (reference sequence). The CDR3 extends over 13 amino acids.

The chain's CDR3 is CASSPLSSGFERNEQFF. CDR3 DNA sequence: TGTGCCAGCAGTCCCCTCTCCTCAGGGTTCGAGAGGAATGAGCAGTTCTTC. The chain recombines TRBV28 with TRBJ2-1; D might be TRBD1 (5 bases). V was trimmed by 5 bases and J by 7 bases, leaving 24 bases between them. The CDR3 sequence is 17 residues long. Germline V gives CDR1 MDHEN, CDR2 SYDVKM. Combining the CDR3 with reference TRBV28 and TRBJ2-1 gives the whole variable domain DVKVTQSSRYLVKRTGEKVFLECVQDMDHENMFWYRQDPGLGLRLIYFSYDVKMKEKGDIPEGYSVSREKKERFSLILESASTNQTSMYLCASSPLSSGFERNEQFFGPGTRLTVL.

V is TRBV5-8 and J is TRBJ2-7; 8 nucleotides line up with TRBD1. Trimming cost V 4 bases and J 7 bases; bases outside gene matches: 7. There are 13 residues in the CDR3. CDR1 SGHTS and CDR2 YDEGEE come from the germline V gene. In DNA, the CDR3 is TGTGCCAGCAGCCCCTCGGACAGGGCAGAGCAGTACTTC. It yields the protein CASSPSDRAEQYF.

The chain is built from TRBV27 and TRBJ2-5; TRBD2 aligns across 10 bases. Looked up from germline, CDR1 is MNHEY and CDR2 is SMNVEV (reference sequence). With 4 bases clipped from V and 9 bases from J, the junction kept 17 bases outside the gene matches. The CDR3 runs 17 residues. The CDR3 loop is CASSSYEVAGGPGAQYF. Here the CDR3 DNA reads TGTGCCAGCAGTTCGTATGAGGTAGCGGGGGGCCCGGGCGCCCAGTACTTC.

This sequence joins TRBV10-3 and TRBJ1-2; D gene unclear. The CDR3 consists of 13 residues. Germline CDR1 reads ENHRY; CDR2 reads SYGVKD. V was trimmed by 1 base and J by 5 bases, leaving 8 bases between them. CDR3 nucleotide sequence: TGTGCCATCAGTGAGTTTTCTTTGTATGGCTACACCTTC. It codes for CAISEFSLYGYTF.

The chain employs TRBV19 and TRBJ1-2; D remains unclear. The CDR3 has 16 residues. V was clipped by 3 bases and J by 3 bases, with 17 bases between them. Germline V gene lookup returns CDR1 LNHDA and CDR2 SQIVND (reference sequence). This CDR3 is CASSIRLGTDYYGYTF. The CDR3 bases are TGTGCCAGTAGTATTAGGCTCGGAACGGACTACTATGGCTACACCTTC.

The V and J genes are TRBV6-1 and TRBJ2-5; weak D call: TRBD1 (5 bases). CDR3 length equals 14 residues. V lost 11 bases and J 1 base, leaving 17 bases between the germline ends. Germline CDR1 is MNHNS and CDR2 is SASEGT. The CDR3 protein is CAGAEGASQETQYF. The CDR3 DNA sequence: TGTGCCGGGGCGGAAGGCGCTTCCCAAGAGACCCAGTACTTC.

CDR3 sequence: CASSQDQAGGGETQYF. CDR3 in DNA: TGTGCCAGCAGCCAAGACCAAGCGGGGGGGGGAGAGACCCAGTACTTC. The V call is TRBV4-2, the J call TRBJ2-5; 10 nucleotides align to TRBD2. This CDR3 is 16 amino acids long. CDR1 is LGHNA, CDR2 YNFKEQ, per germline. Trimming cost V 0 bases and J 4 bases; bases outside gene matches: 5.

The chain employs TRBV6-1 and TRBJ2-2; a possible D gene is TRBD2 (5 bases). V lost 3 bases and J lost 5, with 13 bases in between. There are 15 residues in the CDR3. Germline lookup yields CDR1 MNHNS and CDR2 SASEGT. CDR3 loop: CASSERTGGTGELFF. DNA for the CDR3: TGTGCCAGCAGTGAGCGAACTGGCGGGACCGGGGAGCTGTTTTTT.

This rearrangement joins TRBV19 to TRBJ2-1; 9 bases line up with TRBD2. The germline CDR1 and CDR2 sequences are LNHDA and SQIVND (reference sequence). The CDR3 covers 16 residues. V trimming: 3 bases; J trimming: 7 bases; junction bases outside the gene matches: 10. CDR3 amino acids: CASSIRGAGGPNEQFF. CDR3 in DNA: TGTGCCAGTAGTATTCGGGGGGCGGGAGGGCCAAATGAGCAGTTCTTC.

The chain joins TRBV19 to TRBJ2-2; no reliable D call. V was pared by 5 bases and J by 7 bases, with 11 bases between. The CDR3 consists of 13 residues. Germline V gene data show CDR1 as LNHDA and CDR2 as SQIVND (reference sequence). CDR3 in DNA: TGTGCCAGTAGTCGTGGGCTCGGCGGGGAGCTGTTTTTT. Its translation is CASSRGLGGELFF.

The rearrangement links TRBV6-1 to TRBJ1-2, with 7 bases fitting TRBD1. CDR1 MNHNS and CDR2 SASEGT come from the germline V gene. The CDR3 contains 15 residues. Trimming removed 4 bases from V and 5 bases from J; junction bases left unmatched: 10. This chain's CDR3 is CASSVGTAGGYGYTF. The DNA for the CDR3 is TGTGCCAGCAGTGTGGGGACAGCGGGAGGGTATGGCTACACCTTC.

This clone came up once. V and J are TRBV7-9 and TRBJ1-2, with D perhaps matching TRBD1 (6 bases). The V end was cut by 8 bases, the J end by 2 bases, with 21 bases between. This CDR3 contains 16 residues. Germline CDR1 reads SEHNR; CDR2 reads FQNEAQ (reference sequence). DNA of the CDR3: TGTGCCAGCGGCGCCCTGGCAGGGGTCAAAAACTATGGCTACACCTTC. It codes for CASGALAGVKNYGYTF.